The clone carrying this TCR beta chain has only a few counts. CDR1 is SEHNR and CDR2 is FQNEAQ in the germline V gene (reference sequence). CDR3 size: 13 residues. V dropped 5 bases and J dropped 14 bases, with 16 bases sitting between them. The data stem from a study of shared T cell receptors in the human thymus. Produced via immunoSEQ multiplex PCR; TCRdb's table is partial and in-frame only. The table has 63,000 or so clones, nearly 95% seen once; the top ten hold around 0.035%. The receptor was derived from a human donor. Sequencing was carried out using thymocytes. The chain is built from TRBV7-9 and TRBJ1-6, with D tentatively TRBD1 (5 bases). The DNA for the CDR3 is TGTGCCAGCAGCAACGGGACGAATGGGGCCCTCCACTTT. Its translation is CASSNGTNGALHF.